These 14 T cell receptor beta chains were sequenced from one sample in a study of T cells in tuberculosis. The method was immunoSEQ multiplex PCR; TCRdb's version includes in-frame clones alone and lacks a portion of them. The sample records more than 45,000 clones, approximately 88% being singletons. Sorting used thawed, overnight-rested PBMC stained with anti-CD3, a viability dye and GMM-loaded CD1B tetramer. CD1B tetramers were loaded with Rhodococcus equi-derived C32 glucose monomycolate. The sequenced sample was CD1b-GMM tetramer-negative cells sorted from PBMCs. The receptor source for this set is an adult woman with latent tuberculosis.

V gene TRBV4-2 combines with J gene TRBJ2-3; unclear D gene. The CDR3 extends over 15 amino acids. Germline loops: CDR1 LGHNA, CDR2 YNFKEQ. Deletions cut 3 bases from V and 0 bases from J, with 10 bases between. CDR3: CASSQGRVSTDTQYF. The CDR3, as DNA: TGTGCCAGCAGCCAGGGTCGGGTTAGCACAGATACGCAGTATTTT.

V and J are TRBV27 and TRBJ2-1; D gene uncertain. The CDR3 length is 17 residues. Per the germline V gene, CDR1 is MNHEY and CDR2 is SMNVEV (reference sequence). Between the trimmed V and J ends, which lost 6 bases and 4 bases, there was a span of 22 bases. CDR3 in amino acids: CASRKREAPPRYNEQFF. CDR3 nucleotide sequence: TGTGCCAGCAGGAAACGAGAGGCCCCACCTCGTTACAATGAGCAGTTCTTC.

The chain joins TRBV28 to TRBJ2-2, with D unresolved. The V end was cut by 7 bases, the J end by 2 bases, with 5 bases between. The CDR3 length is 12 residues. The germline CDR1 and CDR2 sequences are MDHEN and SYDVKM. The CDR3 sequence: CASTLNTGELFF. In nucleotides, the CDR3 is TGTGCCAGCACTCTTAACACCGGGGAGCTGTTTTTT.

In its sample, this clone was seen a few times. The chain uses TRBV6-4 and TRBJ2-2; D is ambiguous. The CDR3 consists of 13 residues. Germline CDR1 is MRHNA and CDR2 is SNTAGT. V lost 4 bases and J 0 bases, leaving 3 bases between the germline ends. The CDR3 loop reads CASSASNTGELFF. The CDR3 DNA reads as TGTGCCAGCAGTGCTTCGAACACCGGGGAGCTGTTTTTT.

V and J are TRBV11-2 and TRBJ1-1; possible D gene TRBD1, 6 bases. V was shortened by 4 bases and J by 0 bases, with 18 bases between the two germline ends. The CDR3 has 17 residues. The V gene's germline CDR1 is SGHAT and CDR2 FQNNGV. This CDR3 is CASSSLGGARMNTEAFF. CDR3 bases: TGTGCCAGCAGCTCCTTGGGGGGGGCCCGCATGAACACTGAAGCTTTCTTT.

The V and J genes are TRBV18 and TRBJ2-7, with 11 positions matching TRBD1. There are 17 residues in the CDR3. Germline values: CDR1 KGHSH, CDR2 LQKENI. V trimming: 3 bases; J trimming: 5 bases; junction bases outside the gene matches: 12. CDR3 sequence (DNA): TGTGCCAGCTCACCCTTACATATCGGACAGGGGGCGGACGAGCAGTACTTC. Residues: CASSPLHIGQGADEQYF. The full variable domain, its missing parts supplied by reference TRBV18 and TRBJ2-7, is NAGVMQNPRHLVRRRGQEARLRCSPMKGHSHVYWYRQLPEEGLKFMVYLQKENIIDESGMPKERFSAEFPKEGPSILRIQQVVRGDSAAYFCASSPLHIGQGADEQYFGPGTRLTVT.

V usage is TRBV19 and J usage is TRBJ2-7, with 7 bases aligning to TRBD1. Germline CDR1 and CDR2: LNHDA and SQIVND (reference sequence). The CDR3 consists of 15 residues. The trim removed 3 bases at V and 5 bases at J, leaving 10 bases unmatched. The CDR3 bases are TGTGCCAGTAGTATGACAGGGCGGTCGTTAAACGAGCAGTACTTC. It specifies CASSMTGRSLNEQYF.

The chain joins TRBV25-1 to TRBJ2-7, with 8 bases identical to TRBD1. Germline V lookup: CDR1 MGHDK, CDR2 SYGVNS. This CDR3 region has 17 residues. The V and J ends lost 4 bases and 5 bases, in that order; junction bases with no gene match: 16. The CDR3 region is CASSARISGGATNEQYF. The CDR3 DNA is TGTGCCAGCAGTGCCAGAATATCAGGGGGCGCTACTAACGAGCAGTACTTC.

This chain links TRBV27 with TRBJ2-7, with 14 bases aligning to TRBD2. CDR3 length: 14 amino acids. The J segment lost 8 bases and the V segment lost 10 bases, leaving 10 bases of the junction unmatched. Looked up from germline, CDR1 is MNHEY and CDR2 is SMNVEV (reference sequence). The CDR3 sequence is CATAPGTSGSQQYF. CDR3 in DNA: TGTGCCACGGCCCCCGGGACTAGCGGGAGCCAGCAGTACTTC.

The chain combines TRBV30 with TRBJ2-7; TRBD2 aligns across 10 bases. V gave up 3 bases and J gave up 12 bases; unmatched junction bases: 20. Looked up from germline, CDR1 is GTSNPN and CDR2 is SVGIG (reference sequence). This CDR3 has 16 residues. DNA for the CDR3: TGTGCCTGGAGCGGCGTTAACTCTAGCGGGGGCCGGGTTCGGTACTTC. Its protein product is CAWSGVNSSGGRVRYF.

This clone was counted a single time. CDR3 nucleotide sequence: TGTGCCAGTAGTATAGGAGCGGGGAATGAGCAGTTCTTC. As protein: CASSIGAGNEQFF. The chain employs TRBV19 and TRBJ2-1; 7 positions agree with TRBD2. The germline gives CDR1 LNHDA, CDR2 SQIVND (reference sequence). The CDR3 is made up of 13 amino acids. V was clipped by 1 base and J by 7 bases; unmatched bases: 1.

The CDR3 protein is CASSTGLAGGGTGELFF. CDR3 in DNA: TGCGCCAGCAGCACCGGACTAGCGGGAGGCGGAACCGGGGAGCTGTTTTTT. The gene calls are TRBV5-1 and TRBJ2-2; 14 nucleotides align to TRBD2. Per the germline V gene, CDR1 is SGHRS and CDR2 is YFSETQ. The CDR3 totals 17 residues. Losses at the gene ends were 4 bases for V and 5 bases for J; bases not matched to a gene: 7.

V is TRBV19 and J is TRBJ2-2; D unclear. Germline V gene sequence: CDR1 LNHDA, CDR2 SQIVND (reference sequence). The CDR3 length is 15 residues. With 7 bases removed from V and 1 base from J, the gap between germline ends came to 13 bases. The CDR3 sequence is CASKVVAENTGELFF. In nucleotides, the CDR3 is TGTGCCAGTAAGGTAGTAGCAGAGAACACCGGGGAGCTGTTTTTT.

The chain uses TRBV5-1 and TRBJ2-7; perhaps TRBD2 as D (5 bases). Germline CDR1 SGHRS, CDR2 YFSETQ. The V and J ends lost 3 bases and 4 bases respectively, with 5 bases between them. This CDR3 has 11 amino acids. The CDR3 nucleotides read TGCGCCAGCAGCTGGGAGTACGAGCAGTACTTC. Residues: CASSWEYEQYF. The variable domain in full, with the rest retrieved from reference TRBV5-1 and TRBJ2-7, is KAGVTQTPRYLIKTRGQQVTLSCSPISGHRSVSWYQQTPGQGLQFLFEYFSETQRNKGNFPGRFSGRQFSNSRSEMNVSTLELGDSALYLCASSWEYEQYFGPGTRLTVT.